This T cell receptor beta chain was sequenced during a study of radiotherapy plus CTLA-4 blockade in lung cancer. Profiled with immunoSEQ multiplex PCR; TCRdb holds only in-frame clones, not every one. This table has approximately 28,000 clones, approximately 80% appearing once. General study findings and limits: Clones derived from tumor TCRs expanded in blood after radiotherapy plus ipilimumab.

Regarding this clone: No antigen is known for it.

V lost 5 bases to trimming and J lost 8 bases; unmatched junction nucleotides: 5. CDR1 and CDR2 from the germline V gene are SGHTA and FQGTGA. The length of the CDR3 is 12 residues. This TCR derives from a human donor with non-small cell lung cancer who had stable disease on radiotherapy plus ipilimumab. The V gene is TRBV7-3, the J gene TRBJ1-1; 7 bases agree with TRBD1. Specimen: peripheral blood, collected from a patient treated with radiotherapy plus ipilimumab. CDR3: CASSPRTGEAFF. As DNA, the CDR3 is TGTGCCAGCAGCCCCAGGACAGGAGAAGCTTTCTTT.